The 5 T cell receptor beta chains below all came from one sample that was sequenced in a study of blood T cell repertoires in COVID-19. Repertoires were generated with immunoSEQ multiplex PCR, while TCRdb's copy carries only in-frame clones and drops some. The sample gives about 300,000 clones, around 90% of which show up once; about 4.5% is in the top ten. Sequencing used PBMCs or T cells enriched from blood (not recorded which). These receptors came from a woman aged 18-30 years with acute COVID-19.

The table lists this clone with a few counts. This sequence joins TRBV28 and TRBJ1-1, with D uncertain. This CDR3 comprises 15 residues. Trimming took 2 bases from V and 4 from J, leaving 14 bases between them. CDR1 is MDHEN and CDR2 is SYDVKM in the germline V gene. The CDR3 nucleotides are TGTGCCAGCAGTTTAAGTAGTGCGGAGACCACTGAAGCTTTCTTT. This translates into CASSLSSAETTEAFF.

The chain couples TRBV5-1 to TRBJ2-2, with D unclear. Trimming shortened V by 4 bases and J by 1 base, and 11 bases separated the two germline ends. The CDR3 spans 15 residues. Germline V gene lookup returns CDR1 SGHRS and CDR2 YFSETQ. The CDR3 protein is CASSPTVVNTGELFF. In nucleotides, the CDR3 is TGCGCCAGCAGCCCGACTGTTGTGAACACCGGGGAGCTGTTTTTT.

The V call is TRBV19, the J call TRBJ1-3; possibly TRBD1 for D (6 bases). This CDR3 spans 16 amino acids. V lost 3 bases to trimming and J lost 2 bases, with 14 bases between them. The germline V gene has CDR1 LNHDA and CDR2 SQIVND (reference sequence). The CDR3 DNA follows: TGTGCCAGTAGTATCGAAGGCAGGGGAACTGGAAACACCATATATTTT. Encoded protein: CASSIEGRGTGNTIYF.

The chain links TRBV6-6 to TRBJ2-2; 12 bases map to TRBD2. Germline V gene sequence: CDR1 MNHNY, CDR2 SVGAGI (reference sequence). V was clipped by 5 bases and J by 2 bases; unmatched bases: 6. This CDR3 is 17 amino acids long. The CDR3 reads CASSLETSGRNTGELFF. CDR3 nucleotides: TGTGCCAGCAGTCTAGAGACTAGCGGGAGAAACACCGGGGAGCTGTTTTTT.

The chain combines TRBV27 with TRBJ2-7; D unclear. The CDR3 contains 14 residues. Germline values: CDR1 MNHEY, CDR2 SMNVEV (reference sequence). V was shortened by 4 bases and J by 6 bases, with 16 bases between the two germline ends. This CDR3 is CASSSPGPLGEQYF. The CDR3 nucleotides read TGTGCCAGCAGTTCTCCGGGTCCCTTGGGCGAGCAGTACTTC.